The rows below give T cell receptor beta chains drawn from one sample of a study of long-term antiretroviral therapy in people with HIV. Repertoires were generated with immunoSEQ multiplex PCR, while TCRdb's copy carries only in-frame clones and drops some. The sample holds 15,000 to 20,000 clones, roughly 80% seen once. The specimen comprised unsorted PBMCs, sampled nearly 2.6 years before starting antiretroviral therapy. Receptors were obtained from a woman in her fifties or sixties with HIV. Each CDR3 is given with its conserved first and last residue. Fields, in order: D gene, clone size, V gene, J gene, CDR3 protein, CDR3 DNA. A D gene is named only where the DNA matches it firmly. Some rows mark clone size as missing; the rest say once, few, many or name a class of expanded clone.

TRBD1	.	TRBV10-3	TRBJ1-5	CAISEGQGNNQPQHF	TGTGCCATCAGTGAGGGACAGGGGAACAATCAGCCCCAGCATTTT
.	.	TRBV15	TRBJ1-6	CATSSRGIFGSPLHF	TGTGCCACCTCTTCCCGGGGGATTTTTGGTTCACCCCTCCACTTT
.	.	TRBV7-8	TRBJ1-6	CASSSSLSSYNSPLHF	TGTGCCAGCAGCTCCTCCCTGAGCTCCTATAATTCACCCCTCCACTTT
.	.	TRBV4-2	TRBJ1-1	CASTAGGSGLSAFF	TGTGCCAGCACCGCCGGGGGATCCGGCCTGTCAGCTTTCTTT
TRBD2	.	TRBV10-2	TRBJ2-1	CASAERGTYNEQFF	TGCGCCAGCGCGGAGCGGGGCACCTACAATGAGCAGTTCTTC
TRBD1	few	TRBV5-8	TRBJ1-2	CASSPTGQFYGYTF	TGTGCCAGCAGCCCCACGGGACAGTTCTATGGCTACACCTTC
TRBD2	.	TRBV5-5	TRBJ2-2	CASRPGGNTGELFF	TGTGCCAGCAGGCCGGGAGGAAACACCGGGGAGCTGTTTTTT
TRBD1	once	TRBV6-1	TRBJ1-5	CASIGQGVANQPQHF	TGTGCCAGCATCGGACAGGGTGTAGCCAATCAGCCCCAGCATTTT
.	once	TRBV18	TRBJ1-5	CASSPPGAKSNQPQHF	TGTGCCAGCTCACCACCAGGAGCCAAGAGCAATCAGCCCCAGCATTTT
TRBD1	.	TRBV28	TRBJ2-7	CASSSNNGTGPYEQYF	TGTGCCAGCAGTTCGAATAACGGGACAGGACCCTACGAGCAGTACTTC
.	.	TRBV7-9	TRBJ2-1	CASSLTGGDNEQFF	TGTGCCAGCAGCTTAACCGGAGGGGACAATGAGCAGTTCTTC
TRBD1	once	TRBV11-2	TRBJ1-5	CASSRSTGIGNQPQHF	TGTGCCAGCAGCCGATCGACAGGGATAGGCAATCAGCCCCAGCATTTT
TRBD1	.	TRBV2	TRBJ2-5	CASKTGQRETQYF	TGTGCCAGTAAGACAGGGCAGCGGGAGACCCAGTACTTC
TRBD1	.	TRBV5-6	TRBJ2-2	CASSSGQPTGELFF	TGTGCCAGCAGCTCGGGACAGCCCACCGGGGAGCTGTTTTTT
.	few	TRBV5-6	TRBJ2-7	CASSFGIRSYEQYF	TGTGCCAGCAGCTTTGGGATCCGTTCCTACGAGCAGTACTTC
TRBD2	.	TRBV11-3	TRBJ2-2	CASSPTLGGEKNTGELFF	TGTGCCAGCAGCCCTACTTTGGGGGGGGAGAAGAACACCGGGGAGCTGTTTTTT
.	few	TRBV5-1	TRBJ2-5	CASSLQTPRETQYF	TGCGCCAGCAGCTTGCAAACACCCCGAGAGACCCAGTACTTC
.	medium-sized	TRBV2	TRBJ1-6	CASSEGFYNSPLHF	TGTGCCAGCAGTGAGGGGTTTTACAATTCACCCCTCCACTTT
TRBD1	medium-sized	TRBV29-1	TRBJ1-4	CSVTGARVEKLFF	TGCAGCGTTACAGGGGCACGGGTAGAAAAACTGTTTTTT
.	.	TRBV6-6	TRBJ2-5	CASSFWTEETQYF	TGTGCCAGCAGTTTTTGGACGGAAGAGACCCAGTACTTC
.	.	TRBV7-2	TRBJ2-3	CASSFTRDTDTQYF	TGTGCCAGCAGCTTCACTAGGGACACAGATACGCAGTATTTT
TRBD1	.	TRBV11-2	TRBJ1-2	CASSSTGNYGYTF	TGTGCCAGCAGCTCGACAGGGAACTATGGCTACACCTTC
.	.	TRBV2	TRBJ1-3	CASTLEGLVGGNTIYF	TGTGCCAGCACCCTAGAGGGGCTAGTGGGTGGAAACACCATATATTTT
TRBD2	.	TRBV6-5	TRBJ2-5	CACGGLAAFQETQYF	TGTGCCTGCGGGGGACTAGCGGCCTTTCAAGAGACCCAGTACTTC
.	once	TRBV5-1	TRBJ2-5	CASSQVFRETQYF	TGCGCCAGCAGCCAAGTCTTTCGAGAGACCCAGTACTTC
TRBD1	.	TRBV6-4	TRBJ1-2	CASSDRGGGDYTF	TGCGCCAGCAGCGACAGGGGAGGAGGCGACTACACCTTC
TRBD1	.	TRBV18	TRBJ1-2	CASSPMTGTGNGYGYTF	TGTGCCAGCTCACCCATGACGGGGACAGGGAACGGCTATGGCTACACCTTC
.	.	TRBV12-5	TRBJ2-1	CASGNYISGAEQFF	TGTGCTAGTGGTAATTACATTAGTGGGGCTGAGCAGTTCTTC
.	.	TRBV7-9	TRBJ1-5	CASSPPGGPQHF	TGTGCCAGCTCACCACCGGGGGGGCCCCAGCATTTT
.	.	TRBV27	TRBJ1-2	CASSLSVAGGYTF	TGTGCCAGCAGTTTATCGGTGGCAGGGGGCTACACCTTC
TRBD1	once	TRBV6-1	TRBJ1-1	CASSEARGGSEAFF	TGTGCCAGCAGTGAAGCGCGAGGGGGCTCTGAAGCTTTCTTT
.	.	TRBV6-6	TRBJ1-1	CASSYKALNTEAFF	TGTGCCAGCAGTTACAAGGCCTTGAACACTGAAGCTTTCTTT
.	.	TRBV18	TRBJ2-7	CASSPGARDEQYF	TGTGCCAGCTCACCAGGGGCCAGAGACGAGCAGTACTTC
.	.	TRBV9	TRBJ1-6	CASSVDVVDSSPLHF	TGTGCCAGCAGCGTAGATGTGGTCGACTCATCACCCCTCCACTTT
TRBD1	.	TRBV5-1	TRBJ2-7	CASSPGQFLYEQYF	TGCGCCAGCAGCCCGGGACAGTTTCTCTACGAGCAGTACTTC
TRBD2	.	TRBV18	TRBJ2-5	CASSHGLAGGRQETQYF	TGTGCCAGCTCCCACGGACTAGCGGGGGGGCGGCAAGAGACCCAGTACTTC
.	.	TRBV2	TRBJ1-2	CASRGQNYGYTF	TGTGCCAGCAGAGGGCAAAACTATGGCTACACCTTC
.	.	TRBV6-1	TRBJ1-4	CASSERGWPNEKLFF	TGTGCCAGCAGTGAACGGGGGTGGCCTAATGAAAAACTGTTTTTT
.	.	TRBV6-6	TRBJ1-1	CASSWSDSLEAFF	TGTGCCAGCAGTTGGTCGGACAGTCTTGAAGCTTTCTTT
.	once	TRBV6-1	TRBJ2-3	CASKRLADTQYF	TGTGCCAGCAAGAGACTTGCTGATACGCAGTATTTT
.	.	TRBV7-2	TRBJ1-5	CASSQTGGNQPQHF	TGTGCCAGCAGTCAAACGGGAGGCAATCAGCCCCAGCATTTT
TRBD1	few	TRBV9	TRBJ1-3	CASSGGQGRSGNTIYF	TGTGCCAGCAGCGGGGGACAGGGGAGGTCTGGAAACACCATATATTTT
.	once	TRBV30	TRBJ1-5	CAWSRPPDLMAPQPQHF	TGTGCCTGGAGTCGACCTCCGGACTTAATGGCGCCTCAGCCCCAGCATTTT
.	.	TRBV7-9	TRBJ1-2	CASSLGWSETANYGYTF	TGTGCCAGCAGCTTAGGGTGGTCGGAGACAGCTAACTATGGCTACACCTTC
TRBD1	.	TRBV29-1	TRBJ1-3	CSAQGGNGDTIYF	TGCAGCGCCCAGGGGGGGAACGGAGACACCATATATTTT
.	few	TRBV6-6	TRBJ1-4	CASSYSPFVELFF	TGTGCCAGCAGTTACTCACCCTTCGTGGAACTGTTTTTT
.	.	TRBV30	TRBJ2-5	CAWSIGIRETQYF	TGTGCCTGGAGTATAGGGATCCGAGAGACCCAGTACTTC
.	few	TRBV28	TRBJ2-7	CASSQTRSEQYF	TGTGCCAGCAGCCAGACTAGGAGCGAGCAGTACTTC
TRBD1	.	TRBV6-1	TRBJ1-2	CASSEALIVGRGRHGYTF	TGTGCCAGCAGTGAAGCGTTAATTGTTGGCAGGGGGAGGCATGGCTACACCTTC